These 21 T cell receptor beta chains came from one sample sequenced in a study of T-cell reconstitution after alpha-beta-depleted transplantation in children. Unique molecular identifiers were incorporated during preparation of the TCRbeta library. TCRdb re-derived calls from the PCR reads in MiXCR, one entry per CDR3 protein. The sample has approximately 1,000,000 distinct CDR3 sequences; around 30% are singletons. The sample consisted of PBMCs, mostly from graft donor cells, taken 360 days after TCRalphabeta/CD19-depleted stem cell transplant. The receptors come from a boy younger than two who had a stem cell transplant for SCID, so the T cells may come from the graft donor.

V and J are TRBV29-1 and TRBJ1-1; D uncertain. The CDR3 extends over 13 amino acids. The V and J ends lost 4 bases and 5 bases respectively, with 14 bases between them. Looked up from germline, CDR1 is SQVTM and CDR2 is ANQGSEA. The CDR3 loop reads CSVVRPGKTEAFF. The CDR3 bases are TGCAGCGTTGTTCGGCCGGGGAAAACTGAAGCTTTCTTT.

This clonotype was detected only a few times. The rearrangement uses TRBV24-1 and TRBJ2-3; TRBD2 aligns across 9 bases. The germline V gene encodes CDR1 KGHDR and CDR2 SFDVKD. V was clipped by 1 base and J by 3 bases; unmatched bases: 4. The CDR3 sequence is 16 residues long. Written as DNA, the CDR3 is TGTGCCACCAGTGATTTCGGCCTAGCGGGGACAGATACGCAGTATTTT. Encoded protein: CATSDFGLAGTDTQYF.

V gene TRBV6-5 combines with J gene TRBJ2-1, with a weak D call TRBD2 (5 bases). V was pared by 4 bases and J by 0 bases, with 13 bases between. CDR1 and CDR2 from the germline V gene are MNHEY and SVGAGI. This CDR3 region has 16 residues. This CDR3 reads CASSSRRGSSYNEQFF. CDR3 sequence (DNA): TGTGCCAGCAGTTCTCGGCGAGGGAGCTCCTACAATGAGCAGTTCTTC.

The CDR3 protein is CASSYDRVSGNTIYF. The CDR3 DNA is TGTGCCAGCAGTTATGACAGAGTCTCTGGAAACACCATATATTTT. The chain couples TRBV6-5 to TRBJ1-3, with D possibly matching TRBD1 (5 bases). Germline assignment: CDR1 MNHEY and CDR2 SVGAGI. This CDR3 comprises 15 residues. Deletions cut 3 bases from V and 0 bases from J, with 9 bases between.

The genes are TRBV21-1 and TRBJ2-1; TRBD1 is the table's D call, not checked against the DNA. TRBV21-1 is described as a pseudogene. The CDR3 covers 15 residues. CDR3 in amino acids: CASGGLGQNSDEQFF. The DNA of the CDR3 is TGTGCCAGCGGGGGGCTAGGGCAAAATAGCGATGAGCAGTTCTTC.

This clonotype has only one observation. The J gene is TRBJ2-1, the V gene TRBV2, with TRBD1 as a possible D gene (6 bases). The germline gives CDR1 SNHLY, CDR2 FYNNEI. With 4 bases removed from V and 0 bases from J, the gap between germline ends came to 19 bases. The CDR3 sequence is 18 residues long. Here the CDR3 reads CASSGSPLLGGSYNEQFF. As DNA, the CDR3 is TGTGCCAGCAGTGGGTCCCCGTTATTAGGGGGCTCCTACAATGAGCAGTTCTTC.

The chain carries TRBV6-2 or TRBV6-3 and TRBJ2-7; D may correspond to TRBD1 or TRBD2 (6 bases each). The CDR3 length is 16 residues. Germline V gives CDR1 MNHEY, CDR2 SVGEGT. Trimming removed 0 bases at V and 2 bases at J, with 14 bases between. The CDR3 DNA follows: TGTGCCAGCAGTTACTCGCCTCGGGGGCCTACCTACGAGCAGTACTTC. Protein: CASSYSPRGPTYEQYF.

The genes are TRBV28 and TRBJ2-7, with D possibly called TRBD1 or TRBD2 (6 bases each). CDR1 and CDR2 (germline): MDHEN, SYDVKM. Trimming took 7 bases from V and 3 from J, leaving 16 bases between them. This CDR3 comprises 14 residues. CDR3 amino acids: CASTSQGLLYEQYF. CDR3 in DNA: TGTGCCAGCACCTCACAGGGACTCCTCTACGAGCAGTACTTC.

The chain employs TRBV3-1 and TRBJ2-3; D remains ambiguous. CDR1 LGHDT and CDR2 YNNKEL come from the germline V gene (reference sequence). This CDR3 is 11 amino acids long. V lost 0 bases, J lost 9 bases, and 4 bases lay in between. The CDR3 DNA sequence: TGTGCCAGCAGCCAAGAACAAACGCAGTATTTT. Translation gives CASSQEQTQYF.

The rearrangement joins TRBV4-2 to TRBJ2-7; possible D gene TRBD1, 6 bases. The CDR3 totals 19 residues. CDR1 and CDR2 (germline): LGHNA, YNFKEQ. Trimming removed 0 bases at V and 3 bases at J, with 24 bases between. Here the CDR3 DNA reads TGTGCCAGCAGCCAAGATTTGGTGGTGGACAGTCGACGCAGCTACGAGCAGTACTTC. Translation: CASSQDLVVDSRRSYEQYF.

The chain is built from TRBV20-1 and TRBJ2-1; 10 bases are a match to TRBD2. The length of the CDR3 is 14 residues. Germline V gives CDR1 DFQATT, CDR2 SNEGSKA (reference sequence). Losses at the gene ends were 1 base for V and 6 bases for J; bases not matched to a gene: 3. The chain's CDR3 is CSARASGGLNEQFF. The CDR3 nucleotides are TGCAGTGCTAGAGCTAGCGGGGGACTCAATGAGCAGTTCTTC.

This clonotype has ten or more counts. The chain couples TRBV7-9 to TRBJ1-5; no clear D. Trimming removed 1 base at V and 1 base at J, with 8 bases between. CDR3 size: 15 residues. Germline loops: CDR1 SEHNR, CDR2 FQNEAQ (reference sequence). CDR3 sequence: CASSLGWGSNQPQHF. CDR3 coding DNA: TGTGCCAGCAGCTTAGGGTGGGGAAGCAATCAGCCCCAGCATTTT.

J is TRBJ2-1 and V is TRBV6-5; 13 positions agree with TRBD2. V trimming: 4 bases; J trimming: 10 bases; junction bases outside the gene matches: 7. Germline CDR1 reads MNHEY; CDR2 reads SVGAGI. The CDR3 loop spans 15 amino acids. CDR3: CASSWTSGGAPEQFF. CDR3 coding DNA: TGTGCCAGCAGTTGGACTAGCGGGGGTGCCCCGGAGCAGTTCTTC.

This sequence joins TRBV15 and TRBJ2-3; D remains unclear. Per the germline V gene, CDR1 is LNHNV and CDR2 is YYDKDF (reference sequence). The CDR3 runs 15 residues. Trimming pared 9 bases from V and 2 bases from J, leaving 18 bases between. The CDR3 DNA follows: TGTGCCACGGATGAGTCGGACCGCTCCACAGATACGCAGTATTTT. Encoded protein: CATDESDRSTDTQYF.

This clonotype was seen a few times. CDR3 sequence: CATRGQAHYGYTF. The CDR3 DNA reads as TGTGCCACCCGGGGACAGGCCCACTATGGCTACACCTTC. V usage is TRBV28 and J usage is TRBJ1-2; TRBD1 matches at 8 bases. J was trimmed by 3 bases and V by 10 bases; bases with no gene match: 7. Germline CDR1 reads MDHEN; CDR2 reads SYDVKM. The CDR3 extends over 13 amino acids.

The gene calls are TRBV7-2 and TRBJ2-3; D not resolved. The CDR3 is 15 residues long. The germline V gene encodes CDR1 SGHTA and CDR2 FQGNSA. The germline V and J ends were trimmed by 2 bases and 4 bases, with 13 bases remaining between them. The CDR3: CASSLQTLRADTQYF. CDR3 DNA: TGTGCCAGCAGCTTACAAACCCTTCGGGCAGATACGCAGTATTTT. Using reference TRBV7-2 and TRBJ2-3 for the parts outside the CDR3, the full variable domain is GAGVSQSPSNKVTEKGKDVELRCDPISGHTALYWYRQSLGQGLEFLIYFQGNSAPDKSGLPSDRFSAERTGGSVSTLTIQRTQQEDSAVYLCASSLQTLRADTQYFGPGTRLTVL.

There are a few counts of this clonotype. The rearrangement uses TRBV28 and TRBJ1-5, with unresolved D. CDR3 length equals 15 residues. Germline-derived CDR1 and CDR2 are MDHEN and SYDVKM. The V end was cut by 7 bases, the J end by 1 base, with 14 bases between. CDR3 in DNA: TGTGCCAGCACCCTTGTGGGCGGGAGCAATCAGCCCCAGCATTTT. This sequence encodes CASTLVGGSNQPQHF.

The gene calls are TRBV6-1 and TRBJ2-7; 9 bases fit TRBD1. Trimming took 8 bases from V and 2 from J; bases not matched to a gene: 10. This CDR3 region has 15 residues. Germline-derived CDR1 and CDR2 are MNHNS and SASEGT. CDR3 nucleotide sequence: TGTGCCAGCGAAGAACCCGGGACAGGGACCTACGAGCAGTACTTC. It specifies CASEEPGTGTYEQYF.

The CDR3 nucleotides are TGTGCCAGCAGTCTTAACAGGGGCGGAATCACTGAAGCTTTCTTT. It is translated as CASSLNRGGITEAFF. The chain links TRBV27 to TRBJ1-1; TRBD1 aligns across 7 bases. Germline trimming cut 5 bases from V and 4 bases from J; bases unmatched to any gene: 10. The length of the CDR3 is 15 residues. The germline gives CDR1 MNHEY, CDR2 SMNVEV (reference sequence).

The chain recombines TRBV4-3 with TRBJ2-4; D may be TRBD1 (6 bases). With 0 bases removed from V and 0 bases from J, the gap between germline ends came to 33 bases. CDR3 size: 24 residues. Germline V gene sequence: CDR1 LGHNA, CDR2 YSLEER. The CDR3 sequence is CASSQDLTGSFQIGVILAKNIQYF. As DNA, the CDR3 is TGCGCCAGCAGCCAAGACCTGACAGGATCGTTCCAAATTGGCGTAATCTTAGCCAAAAACATTCAGTACTTC.

Only a few counts were recorded for this clonotype. V is TRBV6-4 and J is TRBJ2-6, with D unclear. V was trimmed by 0 bases and J by 0 bases, leaving 9 bases between them. This CDR3 comprises 17 residues. From germline, CDR1 is MRHNA and CDR2 SNTAGT. CDR3 DNA sequence: TGTGCCAGCAGTGACTCGTTAGGCCCCTCTGGGGCCAACGTCCTGACTTTC. This translates into CASSDSLGPSGANVLTF.